The 11 T cell receptor beta chains listed next were all sequenced from one sample in a study of cytomegalovirus exposure and HLA in healthy donors. PCR primers comprised 60 Vbeta and 13 Jbeta primers. Assay: immunoSEQ multiplex PCR; the TCRdb copy retains only in-frame clones and omits some. The data show about 160,000 clones, more than 80% seen once. Sequencing was performed on PBMCs. The receptors derive from a woman aged 25 to 39 in good health and CMV-seropositive.

The chain recombines TRBV7-9 with TRBJ1-2; 11 bases are a match to TRBD1. The length of the CDR3 is 15 residues. The J segment lost 4 bases and the V segment lost 5 bases, leaving 6 bases of the junction unmatched. Germline V gene data show CDR1 as SEHNR and CDR2 as FQNEAQ (reference sequence). CDR3 sequence (DNA): TGTGCCAGCAGCCCTTGGACAGGGGGCGCCTATGGCTACACCTTC. Amino acids: CASSPWTGGAYGYTF.

This chain links TRBV4-3 with TRBJ2-5, with TRBD1 matching 7 bases. Germline loops: CDR1 LGHNA, CDR2 YSLEER. With V trimmed by 4 bases and J by 2 bases, 7 bases remained unmatched. The CDR3 covers 15 residues. The CDR3 loop reads CASSRTGTVQETQYF. As DNA, the CDR3 is TGCGCCAGCAGCCGGACCGGGACAGTACAAGAGACCCAGTACTTC.

This clone occurred a few times. The rearrangement joins TRBV14 to TRBJ1-1; D may be TRBD1 (6 bases). V was trimmed by 3 bases and J by 4 bases, leaving 12 bases between them. The germline CDR1 and CDR2 sequences are SGHDN and FVKESK. The CDR3 has 14 amino acids. The DNA for the CDR3 is TGTGCCAGCAGCCAGGTACAGGGTACCACTGAAGCTTTCTTT. It translates to CASSQVQGTTEAFF.

The chain combines TRBV18 with TRBJ1-2; D unresolved. From germline, CDR1 is KGHSH and CDR2 LQKENI. The CDR3 totals 16 residues. Trimming took off 2 bases at V and 1 base at J, with 14 bases between the two ends. The CDR3 DNA sequence: TGTGCCAGCTCACCAACAGTCAGCAGCCTTAACTATGGCTACACCTTC. Amino acids: CASSPTVSSLNYGYTF.

The rearrangement joins TRBV5-6 to TRBJ1-5, with D tentatively TRBD1 (5 bases). Trimming shortened V by 0 bases and J by 3 bases, and 7 bases separated the two germline ends. CDR3 size: 14 residues. CDR1 is SGHDT, CDR2 YYEEEE, per germline. The CDR3 nucleotides are TGTGCCAGCAGCTTGGAGGGGTACAATCAGCCCCAGCATTTT. This codes for CASSLEGYNQPQHF.

The chain couples TRBV5-1 to TRBJ1-2; D may be TRBD1 (5 bases). This CDR3 has 13 residues. V was pared by 6 bases and J by 6 bases, with 15 bases between. CDR1 and CDR2 (germline): SGHRS, YFSETQ. In nucleotides, the CDR3 is TGCGCCAGCACAATAAGAGGGGAGGATGGCTACACCTTC. Translating it yields CASTIRGEDGYTF. Full variable domain (outside the CDR3, taken from reference TRBV5-1 and TRBJ1-2): KAGVTQTPRYLIKTRGQQVTLSCSPISGHRSVSWYQQTPGQGLQFLFEYFSETQRNKGNFPGRFSGRQFSNSRSEMNVSTLELGDSALYLCASTIRGEDGYTFGSGTRLTVV.

The chain recombines TRBV6-1 with TRBJ1-2, with 7 bases identical to TRBD1. The CDR3 extends over 16 amino acids. Germline V gives CDR1 MNHNS, CDR2 SASEGT. Trimming removed 4 bases from V and 4 bases from J; junction bases left unmatched: 12. The CDR3 sequence is CASSAGTATKGYGYTF. CDR3 nucleotides: TGTGCCAGCAGTGCCGGGACAGCCACCAAGGGCTATGGCTACACCTTC.

This chain uses TRBV19 with TRBJ2-7; D is ambiguous. CDR3 size: 14 residues. In germline, CDR1 is LNHDA, CDR2 SQIVND (reference sequence). Trimming stripped 3 bases from V and 2 bases from J, with 11 bases between. CDR3: CASSMGLQTYEQYF. The CDR3 nucleotides are TGTGCCAGTAGTATGGGCCTCCAGACCTACGAGCAGTACTTC.

The rearrangement links TRBV7-9 to TRBJ2-5; weak D call: TRBD1 (5 bases). V dropped 6 bases and J dropped 2 bases, with 10 bases sitting between them. The germline gives CDR1 SEHNR, CDR2 FQNEAQ (reference sequence). The CDR3 is 13 residues long. The CDR3 sequence: CASSWGPQETQYF. As DNA, the CDR3 is TGTGCCAGCAGTTGGGGCCCTCAAGAGACCCAGTACTTC.

The CDR3 loop is CASSLAGEGGYTF. The DNA of the CDR3 is TGTGCCAGCAGCCTGGCGGGGGAAGGTGGCTACACCTTC. The rearrangement uses TRBV7-3 and TRBJ1-2, with D possibly matching TRBD1 (5 bases). Trimming shortened V by 5 bases and J by 7 bases, and 14 bases separated the two germline ends. The CDR3 consists of 13 residues. CDR1 is SGHTA, CDR2 FQGTGA, per germline.

The chain uses TRBV27 and TRBJ2-2, with TRBD2 matching 9 bases. Unmatched junction bases numbered 7, after V lost 5 bases and J lost 3 bases. Germline assignment: CDR1 MNHEY and CDR2 SMNVEV (reference sequence). The CDR3 consists of 16 residues. This CDR3 is CASSPSSGEHTGELFF. In nucleotides, the CDR3 is TGTGCCAGCAGTCCATCTAGCGGGGAACACACCGGGGAGCTGTTTTTT.